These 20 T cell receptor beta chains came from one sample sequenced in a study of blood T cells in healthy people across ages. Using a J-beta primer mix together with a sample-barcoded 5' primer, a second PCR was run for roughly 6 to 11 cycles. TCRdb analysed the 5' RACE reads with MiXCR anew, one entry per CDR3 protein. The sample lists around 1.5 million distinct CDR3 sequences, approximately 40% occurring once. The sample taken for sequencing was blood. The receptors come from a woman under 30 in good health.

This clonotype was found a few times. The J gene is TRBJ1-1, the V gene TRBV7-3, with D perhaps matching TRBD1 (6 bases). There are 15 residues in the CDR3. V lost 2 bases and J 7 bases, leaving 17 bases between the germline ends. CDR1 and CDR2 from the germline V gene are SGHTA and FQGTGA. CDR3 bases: TGTGCCAGCAGCTTAGGGCCCGGGACAAGGTATGAAGCTTTCTTT. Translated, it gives CASSLGPGTRYEAFF.

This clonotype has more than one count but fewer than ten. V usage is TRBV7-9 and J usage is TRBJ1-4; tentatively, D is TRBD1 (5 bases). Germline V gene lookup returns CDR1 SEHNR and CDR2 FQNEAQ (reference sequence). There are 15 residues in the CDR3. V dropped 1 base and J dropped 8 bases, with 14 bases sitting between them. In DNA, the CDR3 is TGTGCCAGCAGCTTAGGTCGGGGGGAAGCGGAAAAACTGTTTTTT. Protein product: CASSLGRGEAEKLFF.

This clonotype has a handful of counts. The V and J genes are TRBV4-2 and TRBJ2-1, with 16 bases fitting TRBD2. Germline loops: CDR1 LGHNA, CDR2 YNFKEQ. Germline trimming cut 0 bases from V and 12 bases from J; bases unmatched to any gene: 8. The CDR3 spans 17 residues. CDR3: CASSQEGTSGRVGVQFF. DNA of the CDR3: TGTGCCAGCAGCCAAGAGGGGACTAGCGGGAGGGTTGGTGTGCAGTTCTTC.

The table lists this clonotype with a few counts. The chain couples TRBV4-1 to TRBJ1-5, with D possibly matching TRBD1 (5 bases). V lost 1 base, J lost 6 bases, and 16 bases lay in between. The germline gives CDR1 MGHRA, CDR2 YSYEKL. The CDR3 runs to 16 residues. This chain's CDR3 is CASSQVMTDYPQPQHF. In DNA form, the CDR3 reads TGCGCCAGCAGCCAAGTTATGACAGACTACCCTCAGCCCCAGCATTTT.

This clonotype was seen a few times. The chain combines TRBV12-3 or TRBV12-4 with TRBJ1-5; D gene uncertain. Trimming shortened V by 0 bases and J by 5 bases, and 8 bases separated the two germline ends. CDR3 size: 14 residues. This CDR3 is CASSLARVDQPQHF. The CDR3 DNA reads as TGTGCCAGCAGTTTAGCCCGGGTAGATCAGCCCCAGCATTTT.

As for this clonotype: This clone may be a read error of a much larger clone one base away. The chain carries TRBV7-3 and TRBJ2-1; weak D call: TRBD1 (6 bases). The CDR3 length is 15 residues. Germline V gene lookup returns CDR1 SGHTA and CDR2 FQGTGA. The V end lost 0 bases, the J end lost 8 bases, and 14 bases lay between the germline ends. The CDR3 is CASSLTQGKVDEQFF. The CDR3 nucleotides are TGTGCCAGCAGCTTAACGCAGGGGAAGGTCGATGAGCAGTTCTTC.

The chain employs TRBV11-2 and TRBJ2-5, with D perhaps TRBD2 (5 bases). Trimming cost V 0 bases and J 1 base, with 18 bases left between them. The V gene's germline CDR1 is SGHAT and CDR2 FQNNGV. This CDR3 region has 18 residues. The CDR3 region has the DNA TGTGCCAGCAGCTTAGATTATGTAGCGAGCCTCTCCCAAGAGACCCAGTACTTC. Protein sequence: CASSLDYVASLSQETQYF.

CDR3 in DNA: TGTGCCAGCAGCCCTGACAGGTCTCAGCCCCAGCATTTT. It specifies CASSPDRSQPQHF. The chain carries TRBV6-2 or TRBV6-3 and TRBJ1-5; tentatively, D is TRBD1 (6 bases). Between the trimmed V and J ends, which lost 6 bases and 6 bases, there was a span of 12 bases. The CDR3 loop spans 13 amino acids. Germline CDR1 reads MNHEY; CDR2 reads SVGEGT.

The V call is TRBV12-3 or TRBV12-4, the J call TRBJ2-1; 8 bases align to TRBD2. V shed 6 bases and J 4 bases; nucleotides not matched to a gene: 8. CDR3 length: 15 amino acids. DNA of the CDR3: TGTGCCAGCAGGTCTACTAGCGGCTTATACAATGAGCAGTTCTTC. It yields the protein CASRSTSGLYNEQFF.

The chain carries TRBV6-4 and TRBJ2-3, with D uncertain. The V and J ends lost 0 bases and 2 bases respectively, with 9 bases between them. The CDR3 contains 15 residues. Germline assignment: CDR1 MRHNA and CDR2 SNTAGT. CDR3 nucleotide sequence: TGTGCCAGCAGTGACTCTGGCTTTAACACAGATACGCAGTATTTT. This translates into CASSDSGFNTDTQYF.

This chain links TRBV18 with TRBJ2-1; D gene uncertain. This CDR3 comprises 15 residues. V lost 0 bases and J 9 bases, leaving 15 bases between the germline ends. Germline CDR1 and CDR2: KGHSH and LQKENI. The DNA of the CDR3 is TGTGCCAGCTCACCACCGGGCGGCCTACAATTTGAGCAGTTCTTC. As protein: CASSPPGGLQFEQFF.

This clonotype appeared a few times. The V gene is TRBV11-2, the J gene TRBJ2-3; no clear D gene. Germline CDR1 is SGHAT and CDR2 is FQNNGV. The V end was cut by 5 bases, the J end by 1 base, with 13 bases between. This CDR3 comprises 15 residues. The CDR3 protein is CASSPRGGGTDTQYF. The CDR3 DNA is TGTGCCAGCAGCCCCCGAGGTGGAGGCACAGATACGCAGTATTTT.

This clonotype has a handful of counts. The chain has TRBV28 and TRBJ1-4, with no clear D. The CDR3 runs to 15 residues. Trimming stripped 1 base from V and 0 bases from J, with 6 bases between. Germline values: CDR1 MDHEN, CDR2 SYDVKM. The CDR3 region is CASSLFSTTNEKLFF. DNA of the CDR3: TGTGCCAGCAGTTTATTTTCCACAACTAATGAAAAACTGTTTTTT.

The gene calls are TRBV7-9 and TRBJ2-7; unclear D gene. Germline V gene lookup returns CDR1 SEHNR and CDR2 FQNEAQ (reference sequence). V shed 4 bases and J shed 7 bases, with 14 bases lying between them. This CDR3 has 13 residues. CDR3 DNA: TGTGCCAGCAGCTCCCCACTTCAGAATGAGCAGTACTTC. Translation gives CASSSPLQNEQYF.

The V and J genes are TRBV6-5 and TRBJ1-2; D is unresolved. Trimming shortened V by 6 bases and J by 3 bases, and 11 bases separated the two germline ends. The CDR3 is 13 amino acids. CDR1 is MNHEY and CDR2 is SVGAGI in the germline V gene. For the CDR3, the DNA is TGTGCCAGCAGCCCCCTCGCAGACTATGGCTACACCTTC. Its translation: CASSPLADYGYTF.

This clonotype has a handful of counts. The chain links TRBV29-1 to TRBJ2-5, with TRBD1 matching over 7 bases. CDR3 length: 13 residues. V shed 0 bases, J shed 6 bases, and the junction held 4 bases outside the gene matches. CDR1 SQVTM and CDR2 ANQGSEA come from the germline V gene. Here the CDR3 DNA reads TGCAGCGTTGAAGAGAACAGGGGCCAGACCCAGTACTTC. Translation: CSVEENRGQTQYF.

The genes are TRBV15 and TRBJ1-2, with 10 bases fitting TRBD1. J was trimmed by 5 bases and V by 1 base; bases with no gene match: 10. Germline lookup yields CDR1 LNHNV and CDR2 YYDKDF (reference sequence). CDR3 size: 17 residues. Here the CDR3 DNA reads TGTGCCACCAGCAGAGGAGACAGGGGGCCTTCAAGTTATGGCTACACCTTC. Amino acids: CATSRGDRGPSSYGYTF.

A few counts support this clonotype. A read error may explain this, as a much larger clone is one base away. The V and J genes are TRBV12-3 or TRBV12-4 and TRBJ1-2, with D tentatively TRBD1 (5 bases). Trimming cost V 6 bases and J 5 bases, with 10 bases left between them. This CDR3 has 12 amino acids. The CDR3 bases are TGTGCCAGCAGGGGCAGGGTTTATGGCTACACCTTC. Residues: CASRGRVYGYTF.

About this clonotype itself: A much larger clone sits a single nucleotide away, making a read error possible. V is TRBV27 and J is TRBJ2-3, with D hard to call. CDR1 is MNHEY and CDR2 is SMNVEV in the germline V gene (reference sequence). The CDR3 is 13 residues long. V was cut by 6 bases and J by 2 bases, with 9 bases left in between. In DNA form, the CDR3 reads TGTGCCAGCAGACACGAGAACACAGATACGCAGTATTTT. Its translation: CASRHENTDTQYF.

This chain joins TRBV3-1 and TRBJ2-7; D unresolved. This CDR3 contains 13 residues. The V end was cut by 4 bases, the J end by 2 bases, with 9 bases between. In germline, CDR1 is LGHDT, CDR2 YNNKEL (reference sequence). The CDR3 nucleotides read TGTGCCAGCAGCCGCGAGGAGACCTACGAGCAGTACTTC. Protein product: CASSREETYEQYF.